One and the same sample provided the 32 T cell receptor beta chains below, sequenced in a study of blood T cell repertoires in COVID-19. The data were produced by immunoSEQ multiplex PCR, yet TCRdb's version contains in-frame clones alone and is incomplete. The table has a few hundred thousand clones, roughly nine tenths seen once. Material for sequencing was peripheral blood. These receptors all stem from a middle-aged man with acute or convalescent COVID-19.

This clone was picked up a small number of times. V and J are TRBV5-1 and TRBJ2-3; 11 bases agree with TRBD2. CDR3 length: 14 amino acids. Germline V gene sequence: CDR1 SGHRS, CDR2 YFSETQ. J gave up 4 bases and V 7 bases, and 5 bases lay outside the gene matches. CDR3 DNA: TGCGCCAGCGGAATAGCGGGGGGGGCAGATACGCAGTATTTT. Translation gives CASGIAGGADTQYF.

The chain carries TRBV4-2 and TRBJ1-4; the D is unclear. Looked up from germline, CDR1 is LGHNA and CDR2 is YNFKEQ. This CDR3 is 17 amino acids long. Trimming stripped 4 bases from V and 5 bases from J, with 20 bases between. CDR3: CASSRIPLTEFNEKLFF. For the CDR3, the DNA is TGTGCCAGCAGCCGTATCCCCCTTACAGAGTTCAATGAAAAACTGTTTTTT.

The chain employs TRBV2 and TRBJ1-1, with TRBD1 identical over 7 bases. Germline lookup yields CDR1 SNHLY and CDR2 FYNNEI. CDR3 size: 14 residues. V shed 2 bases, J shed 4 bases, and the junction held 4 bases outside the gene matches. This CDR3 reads CASSELGGGTEAFF. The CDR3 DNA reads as TGTGCCAGCAGTGAATTAGGGGGCGGCACTGAAGCTTTCTTT.

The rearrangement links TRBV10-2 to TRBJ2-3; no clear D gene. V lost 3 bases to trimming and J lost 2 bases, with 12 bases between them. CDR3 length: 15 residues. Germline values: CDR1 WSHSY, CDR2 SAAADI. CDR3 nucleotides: TGCGCCAGCAGTGATTGGCAGACTGTCACAGATACGCAGTATTTT. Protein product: CASSDWQTVTDTQYF.

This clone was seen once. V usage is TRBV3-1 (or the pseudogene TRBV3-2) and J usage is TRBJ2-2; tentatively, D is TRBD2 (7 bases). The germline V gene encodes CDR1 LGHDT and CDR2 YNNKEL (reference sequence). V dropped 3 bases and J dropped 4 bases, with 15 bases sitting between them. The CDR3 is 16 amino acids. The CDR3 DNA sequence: TGTGCCAGCAGCCACTCTCGGGGGGCGACCACCGGGGAGCTGTTTTTT. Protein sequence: CASSHSRGATTGELFF.

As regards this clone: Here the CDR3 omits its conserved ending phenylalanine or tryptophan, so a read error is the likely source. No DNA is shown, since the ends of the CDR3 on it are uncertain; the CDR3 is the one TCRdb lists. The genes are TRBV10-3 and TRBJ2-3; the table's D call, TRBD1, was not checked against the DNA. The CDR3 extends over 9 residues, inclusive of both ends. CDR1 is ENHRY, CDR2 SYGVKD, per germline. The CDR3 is CAIKRQGWN.

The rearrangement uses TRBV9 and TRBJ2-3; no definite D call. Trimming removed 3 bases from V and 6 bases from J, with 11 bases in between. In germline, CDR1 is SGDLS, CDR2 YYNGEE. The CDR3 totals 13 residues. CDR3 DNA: TGTGCCAGCAGCGGACTTGGCGGTGATACGCAGTATTTT. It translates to CASSGLGGDTQYF.

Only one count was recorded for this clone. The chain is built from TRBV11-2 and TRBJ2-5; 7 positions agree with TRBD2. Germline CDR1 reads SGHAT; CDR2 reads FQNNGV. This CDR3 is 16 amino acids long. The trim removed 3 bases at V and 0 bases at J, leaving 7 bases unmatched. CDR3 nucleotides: TGTGCCAGCAGCTTGGGAGGGGAGAAGTACCAAGAGACCCAGTACTTC. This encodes CASSLGGEKYQETQYF.

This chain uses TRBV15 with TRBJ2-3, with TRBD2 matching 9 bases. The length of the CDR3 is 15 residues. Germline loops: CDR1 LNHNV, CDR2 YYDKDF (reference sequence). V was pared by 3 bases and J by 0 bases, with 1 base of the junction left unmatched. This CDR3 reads CATSRTSGSTDTQYF. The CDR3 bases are TGTGCCACCAGCAGGACTAGCGGAAGCACAGATACGCAGTATTTT.

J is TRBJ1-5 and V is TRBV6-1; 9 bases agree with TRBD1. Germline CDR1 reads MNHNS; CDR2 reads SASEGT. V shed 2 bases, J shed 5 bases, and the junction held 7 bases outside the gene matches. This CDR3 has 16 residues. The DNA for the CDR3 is TGTGCCAGCAGTGAAATCCCCAGACAGGGGGATCAGCCCCAGCATTTT. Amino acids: CASSEIPRQGDQPQHF.

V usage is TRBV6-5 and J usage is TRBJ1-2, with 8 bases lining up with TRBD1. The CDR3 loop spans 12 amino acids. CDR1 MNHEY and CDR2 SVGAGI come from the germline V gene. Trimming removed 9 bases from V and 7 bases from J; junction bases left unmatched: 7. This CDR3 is CASYSQGAGYTF. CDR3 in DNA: TGTGCCAGTTACTCTCAGGGGGCTGGCTACACCTTC.

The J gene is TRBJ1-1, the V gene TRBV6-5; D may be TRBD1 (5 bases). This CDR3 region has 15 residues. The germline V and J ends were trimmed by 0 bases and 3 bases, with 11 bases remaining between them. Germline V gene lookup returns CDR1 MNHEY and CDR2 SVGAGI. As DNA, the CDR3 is TGTGCCAGCAGTTACTCGGCAGGGTCATACACTGAAGCTTTCTTT. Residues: CASSYSAGSYTEAFF.

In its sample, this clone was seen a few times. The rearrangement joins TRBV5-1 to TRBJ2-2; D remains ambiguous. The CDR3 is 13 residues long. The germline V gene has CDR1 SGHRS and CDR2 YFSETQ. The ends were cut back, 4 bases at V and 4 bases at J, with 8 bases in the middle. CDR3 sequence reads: CASSLSGTGELFF. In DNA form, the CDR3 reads TGCGCCAGCAGCCTTTCGGGCACCGGGGAGCTGTTTTTT.

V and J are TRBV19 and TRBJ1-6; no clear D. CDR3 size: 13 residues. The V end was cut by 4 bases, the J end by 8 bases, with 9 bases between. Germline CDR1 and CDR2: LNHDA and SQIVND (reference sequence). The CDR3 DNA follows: TGTGCCAGTAGTACATTAACAGATTCACCCCTCCACTTT. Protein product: CASSTLTDSPLHF.

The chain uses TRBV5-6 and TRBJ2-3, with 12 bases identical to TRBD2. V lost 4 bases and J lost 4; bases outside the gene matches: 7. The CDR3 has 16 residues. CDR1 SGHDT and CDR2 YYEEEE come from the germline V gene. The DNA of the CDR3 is TGTGCCAGCAGCCCCCTCCTAGCGGGGGGGGCAGATACGCAGTATTTT. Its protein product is CASSPLLAGGADTQYF.

The CDR3 region has the DNA TGTGCCAGCAGCCGGGACTCCAGCAATGAGCAGTTCTTC. The encoded protein is CASSRDSSNEQFF. The genes are TRBV12-3 or TRBV12-4 and TRBJ2-1, with D perhaps TRBD2 (6 bases). The ends were cut back, 6 bases at V and 6 bases at J, with 12 bases in the middle. The length of the CDR3 is 13 residues.

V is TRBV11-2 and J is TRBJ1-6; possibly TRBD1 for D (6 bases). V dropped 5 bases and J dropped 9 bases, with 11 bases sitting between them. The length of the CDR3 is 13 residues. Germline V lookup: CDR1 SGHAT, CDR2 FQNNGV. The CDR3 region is CASSPGTTSPLHF. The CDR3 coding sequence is TGTGCCAGCAGCCCCGGGACAACTTCACCCCTCCACTTT.

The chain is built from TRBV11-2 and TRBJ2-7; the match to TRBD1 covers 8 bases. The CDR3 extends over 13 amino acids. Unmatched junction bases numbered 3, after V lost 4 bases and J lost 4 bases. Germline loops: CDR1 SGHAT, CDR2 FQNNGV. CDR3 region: CASSWDRLYEQYF. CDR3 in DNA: TGTGCCAGCAGCTGGGACAGGCTTTACGAGCAGTACTTC.

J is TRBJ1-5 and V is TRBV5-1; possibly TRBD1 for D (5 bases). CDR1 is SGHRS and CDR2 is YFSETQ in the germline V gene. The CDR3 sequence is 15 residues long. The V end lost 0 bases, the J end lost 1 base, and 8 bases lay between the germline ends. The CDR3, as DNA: TGCGCCAGCAGCTTGGCAGGGCTAAGCAATCAGCCCCAGCATTTT. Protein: CASSLAGLSNQPQHF.

The CDR3 reads CASSTGYSSNQPQHF. The CDR3 DNA reads as TGTGCCAGCAGTACCGGTTACAGTAGCAATCAGCCCCAGCATTTT. The chain joins TRBV6-5 to TRBJ1-5; unclear D gene. Germline V gene sequence: CDR1 MNHEY, CDR2 SVGAGI. Trimming stripped 5 bases from V and 0 bases from J, with 11 bases between. CDR3 size: 15 residues.

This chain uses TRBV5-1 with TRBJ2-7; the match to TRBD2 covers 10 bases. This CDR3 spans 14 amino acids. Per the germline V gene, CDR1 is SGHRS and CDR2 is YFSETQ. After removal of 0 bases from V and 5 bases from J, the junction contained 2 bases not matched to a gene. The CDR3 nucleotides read TGCGCCAGCAGCTTGGTAGCGGGGGGCCACGAGCAGTACTTC. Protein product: CASSLVAGGHEQYF.

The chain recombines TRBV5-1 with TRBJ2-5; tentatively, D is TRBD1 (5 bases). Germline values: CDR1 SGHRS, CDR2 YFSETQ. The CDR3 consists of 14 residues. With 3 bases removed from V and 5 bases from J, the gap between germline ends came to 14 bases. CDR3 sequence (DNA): TGCGCCAGCAGCTACCAGGGAAACAGGGAGACCCAGTACTTC. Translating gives CASSYQGNRETQYF.

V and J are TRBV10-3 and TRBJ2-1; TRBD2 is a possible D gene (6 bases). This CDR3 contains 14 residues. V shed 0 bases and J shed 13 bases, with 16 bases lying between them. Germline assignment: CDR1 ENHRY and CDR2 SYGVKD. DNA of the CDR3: TGTGCCATCAGTGAGTCGAGGGACTCCTTTTCTCAGTTCTTC. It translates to CAISESRDSFSQFF.

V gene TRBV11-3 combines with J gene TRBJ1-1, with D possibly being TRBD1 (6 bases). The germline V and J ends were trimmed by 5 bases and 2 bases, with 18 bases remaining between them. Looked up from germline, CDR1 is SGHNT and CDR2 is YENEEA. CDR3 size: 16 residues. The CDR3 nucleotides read TGTGCCAGCAGCCCACCAACAGGGTTCTATAACACTGAAGCTTTCTTT. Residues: CASSPPTGFYNTEAFF.

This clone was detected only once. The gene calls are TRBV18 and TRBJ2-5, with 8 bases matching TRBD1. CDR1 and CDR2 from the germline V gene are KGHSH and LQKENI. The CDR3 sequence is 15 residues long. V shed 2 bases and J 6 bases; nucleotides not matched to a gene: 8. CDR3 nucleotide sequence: TGTGCCAGCTCACCAACTCCCACAGGGGGGAAGACCCAGTACTTC. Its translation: CASSPTPTGGKTQYF.

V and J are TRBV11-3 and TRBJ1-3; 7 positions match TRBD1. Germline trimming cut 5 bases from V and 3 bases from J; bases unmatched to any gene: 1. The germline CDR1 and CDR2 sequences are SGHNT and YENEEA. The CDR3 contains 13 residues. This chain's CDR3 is CASSTGVGNTIYF. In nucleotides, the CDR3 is TGTGCCAGCAGCACAGGGGTTGGAAACACCATATATTTT. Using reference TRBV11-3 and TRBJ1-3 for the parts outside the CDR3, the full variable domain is EAGVVQSPRYKIIEKKQPVAFWCNPISGHNTLYWYLQNLGQGPELLIRYENEEAVDDSQLPKDRFSAERLKGVDSTLKIQPAELGDSAVYLCASSTGVGNTIYFGEGSWLTVV.

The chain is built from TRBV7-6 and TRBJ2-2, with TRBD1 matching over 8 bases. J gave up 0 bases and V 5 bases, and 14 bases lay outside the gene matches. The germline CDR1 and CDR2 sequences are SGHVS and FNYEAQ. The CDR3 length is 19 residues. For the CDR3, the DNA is TGTGCCAGCAGCCGCTTTGAGGCAGGGGGCGATCCGAACACCGGGGAGCTGTTTTTT. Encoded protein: CASSRFEAGGDPNTGELFF.

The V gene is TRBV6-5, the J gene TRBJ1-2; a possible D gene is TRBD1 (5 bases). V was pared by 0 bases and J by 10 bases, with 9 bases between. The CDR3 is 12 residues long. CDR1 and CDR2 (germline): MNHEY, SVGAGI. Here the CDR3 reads CASSYSRDFYTF. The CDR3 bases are TGTGCCAGCAGTTACTCCCGGGACTTCTACACCTTC.

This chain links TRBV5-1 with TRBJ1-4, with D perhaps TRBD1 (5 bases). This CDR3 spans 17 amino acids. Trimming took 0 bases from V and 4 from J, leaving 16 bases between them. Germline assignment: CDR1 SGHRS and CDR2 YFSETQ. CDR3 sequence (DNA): TGCGCCAGCAGCTTGGGAACCCGGGGGGTCTTTAATGAAAAACTGTTTTTT. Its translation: CASSLGTRGVFNEKLFF.

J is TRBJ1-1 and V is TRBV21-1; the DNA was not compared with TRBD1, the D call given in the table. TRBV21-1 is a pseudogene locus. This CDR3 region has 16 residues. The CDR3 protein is CASSLLKQGLGTEAFF. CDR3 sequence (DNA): TGTGCCAGCAGCCTATTAAAACAGGGGTTGGGGACTGAAGCTTTCTTT.

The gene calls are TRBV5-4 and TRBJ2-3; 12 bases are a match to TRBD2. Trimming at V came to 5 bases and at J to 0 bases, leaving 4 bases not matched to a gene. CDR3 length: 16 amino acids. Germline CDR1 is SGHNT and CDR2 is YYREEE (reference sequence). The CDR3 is CASSTGLAGSTDTQYF. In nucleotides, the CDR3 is TGTGCCAGCAGTACGGGACTAGCGGGTAGCACAGATACGCAGTATTTT.

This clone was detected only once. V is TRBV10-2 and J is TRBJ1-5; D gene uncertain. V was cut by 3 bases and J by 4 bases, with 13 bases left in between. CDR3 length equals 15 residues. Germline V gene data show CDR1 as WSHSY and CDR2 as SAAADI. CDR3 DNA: TGCGCCAGCAGTGATGGGCAGACTAAAAATCAGCCCCAGCATTTT. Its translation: CASSDGQTKNQPQHF.